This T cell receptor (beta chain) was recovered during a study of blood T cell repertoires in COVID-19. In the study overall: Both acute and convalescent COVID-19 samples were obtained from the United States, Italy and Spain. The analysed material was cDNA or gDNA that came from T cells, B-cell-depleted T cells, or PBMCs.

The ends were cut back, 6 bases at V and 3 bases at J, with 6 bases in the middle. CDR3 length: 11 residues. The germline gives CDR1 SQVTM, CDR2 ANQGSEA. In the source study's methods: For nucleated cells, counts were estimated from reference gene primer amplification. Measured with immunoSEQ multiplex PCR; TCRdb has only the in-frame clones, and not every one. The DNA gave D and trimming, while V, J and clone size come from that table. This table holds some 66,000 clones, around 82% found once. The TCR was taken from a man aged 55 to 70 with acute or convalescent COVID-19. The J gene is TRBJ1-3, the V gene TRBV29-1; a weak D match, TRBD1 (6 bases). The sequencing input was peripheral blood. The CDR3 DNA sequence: TGCAGCGTGGGACATGGAAACACCATATATTTT. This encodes CSVGHGNTIYF. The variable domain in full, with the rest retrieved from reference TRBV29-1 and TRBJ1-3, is SAVISQKPSRDICQRGTSLTIQCQVDSQVTMMFWYRQQPGQSLTLIATANQGSEATYESGFVIDKFPISRPNLTFSTLTVSNMSPEDSSIYLCSVGHGNTIYFGEGSWLTVV.